This TCR beta chain was captured by sequencing in a study of blood T cell repertoires in COVID-19. Study-wide context: The United States, Italy and Spain supplied acute and convalescent COVID-19 samples. Nucleic acid was either cDNA or gDNA, and it came from T cells, B-cell-depleted T cells, or PBMCs.

In the source study's methods: Reference gene primer amplification gave nucleated cell count estimates. The method was immunoSEQ multiplex PCR; TCRdb's version includes in-frame clones alone and lacks a portion of them. V and J calls and clone size are copied from that table; D and trimming were computed from the DNA. The sample carries around 100,000 clones, approximately 91% recorded once. The V and J ends lost 0 bases and 6 bases respectively, with 17 bases between them. The CDR3 has 16 residues. Germline V lookup: CDR1 MNHNY, CDR2 SVGAGI (reference sequence). The clonotype was recovered from a man aged 45-60 years with active COVID-19. Sequenced material: peripheral blood. The chain employs TRBV6-6 and TRBJ1-2; D is perhaps TRBD1 (5 bases). CDR3 region: CASSYSGRGGAHGYTF. DNA of the CDR3: TGTGCCAGCAGTTACTCGGGAAGGGGCGGAGCACATGGCTACACCTTC.